This entry lists 21 T cell receptor beta chains sequenced from one sample in a study of blood T cell repertoires in COVID-19. TCRdb's copy holds only in-frame clones and misses some; the assay was immunoSEQ multiplex PCR. The sample includes more than 200,000 clones, roughly 86% of them seen just once. The sequenced sample was peripheral blood. The receptors derive from a woman aged 60-75 years with acute or convalescent COVID-19.

In this sample, this clone turned up a few times. The V and J genes are TRBV27 and TRBJ1-4; unclear D gene. This CDR3 spans 13 amino acids. Trimming took 6 bases from V and 8 from J, leaving 13 bases between them. Germline V gives CDR1 MNHEY, CDR2 SMNVEV (reference sequence). The CDR3 sequence: CASSDFGREKLFF. DNA of the CDR3: TGTGCCAGCAGCGACTTTGGCCGAGAAAAACTGTTTTTT.

This clone was counted a few times. The V and J genes are TRBV7-9 and TRBJ1-4; the D gene is possibly TRBD1 (6 bases). Germline CDR1 is SEHNR and CDR2 is FQNEAQ (reference sequence). Trimming cost V 1 base and J 8 bases, with 11 bases left between them. The CDR3 extends over 14 amino acids. In DNA form, the CDR3 reads TGTGCCAGCAGCTTAGGGACAGTTTTAGAAAAACTGTTTTTT. Protein sequence: CASSLGTVLEKLFF.

This chain's CDR3 is CATRAGAPVGQYF. The CDR3 nucleotides read TGCGCCACCCGAGCGGGAGCCCCCGTGGGGCAGTACTTC. V gene TRBV10-2 combines with J gene TRBJ2-7, with TRBD2 matching 8 bases. Germline assignment: CDR1 WSHSY and CDR2 SAAADI. The CDR3 is 13 amino acids. Trimming cost V 10 bases and J 9 bases; bases outside gene matches: 14.

V usage is TRBV4-3 and J usage is TRBJ2-3; D unresolved. The CDR3 extends over 15 amino acids. The germline V gene encodes CDR1 LGHNA and CDR2 YSLEER. V shed 0 bases and J shed 0 bases, with 7 bases lying between them. CDR3 amino acids: CASSQESTSTDTQYF. CDR3 nucleotide sequence: TGCGCCAGCAGCCAAGAGTCCACTAGCACAGATACGCAGTATTTT.

V gene TRBV11-2 combines with J gene TRBJ1-5; D gene unclear. The CDR3 runs to 13 residues. Germline values: CDR1 SGHAT, CDR2 FQNNGV. V dropped 0 bases and J dropped 4 bases, with 4 bases sitting between them. The DNA of the CDR3 is TGTGCCAGCAGCTTAGACAGGAATCAGCCCCAGCATTTT. It encodes CASSLDRNQPQHF.

The chain joins TRBV6-5 to TRBJ1-1; the match to TRBD1 covers 7 bases. J lost 5 bases, V lost 4 bases, and 7 bases had no gene match. The CDR3 runs 14 residues. Germline CDR1 MNHEY, CDR2 SVGAGI. The CDR3 DNA follows: TGTGCCAGCAGTTCACCAGGGGGATTGACTGAAGCTTTCTTT. Translating gives CASSSPGGLTEAFF.

V gene TRBV4-1 combines with J gene TRBJ1-5; D is uncertain. Per germline, CDR1 MGHRA and CDR2 YSYEKL. V lost 4 bases, J lost 2 bases, and 18 bases lay in between. The CDR3 is made up of 17 amino acids. In DNA form, the CDR3 reads TGCGCCAGCAGCCCCCAAGTCGAGGGCGCGCGCAATCAGCCCCAGCATTTT. Protein: CASSPQVEGARNQPQHF.

The chain couples TRBV4-1 to TRBJ2-7; 10 bases line up with TRBD1. The V and J ends lost 0 bases and 6 bases, in that order; junction bases with no gene match: 8. Germline CDR1 reads MGHRA; CDR2 reads YSYEKL. The CDR3 totals 16 residues. CDR3 DNA sequence: TGCGCCAGCAGCCAAGAATCGGTCGGACAGGGGGGCGAGCAGTACTTC. It yields the protein CASSQESVGQGGEQYF.

The chain has TRBV5-4 and TRBJ1-3; tentative D call: TRBD1 (6 bases). CDR3 length: 15 residues. CDR1 is SGHNT and CDR2 is YYREEE in the germline V gene (reference sequence). V shed 3 bases and J shed 4 bases, with 14 bases lying between them. CDR3 nucleotide sequence: TGTGCCAGCAGCTCAAGCAGGGGTTCCGGAAACACCATATATTTT. Encoded protein: CASSSSRGSGNTIYF.

V and J are TRBV6-5 and TRBJ1-6; no clear D. Germline CDR1 MNHEY, CDR2 SVGAGI. Between the trimmed V and J ends, which lost 2 bases and 5 bases, there was a span of 10 bases. The CDR3 runs 15 residues. In DNA, the CDR3 is TGTGCCAGCAGTTACGATACAGCTGATAATTCACCCCTCCACTTT. Translated: CASSYDTADNSPLHF.

The chain employs TRBV5-8 and TRBJ1-1; D not resolved. V gave up 3 bases and J gave up 1 base, with 4 bases separating them. The length of the CDR3 is 12 residues. From germline, CDR1 is SGHTS and CDR2 YDEGEE. The CDR3 here is CASSYWNTEAFF. CDR3 DNA: TGTGCCAGCAGCTACTGGAACACTGAAGCTTTCTTT.

This sequence joins TRBV27 and TRBJ1-6; possible D gene TRBD1, 5 bases. The length of the CDR3 is 14 residues. Germline CDR1 and CDR2: MNHEY and SMNVEV (reference sequence). V was cut by 3 bases and J by 6 bases, with 9 bases left in between. CDR3 sequence: CASSLGRVNSPLHF. CDR3 nucleotides: TGTGCCAGCAGTTTGGGCAGGGTTAATTCACCCCTCCACTTT.

The chain employs TRBV5-1 and TRBJ2-2, with D uncertain. Between the trimmed V and J ends, which lost 2 bases and 0 bases, there was a span of 8 bases. CDR1 SGHRS and CDR2 YFSETQ come from the germline V gene. The CDR3 sequence is 15 residues long. CDR3: CASSLPGTNTGELFF. CDR3 nucleotides: TGCGCCAGCAGCTTACCAGGAACGAACACCGGGGAGCTGTTTTTT.

The chain carries TRBV18 and TRBJ1-4; 11 bases align to TRBD1. In germline, CDR1 is KGHSH, CDR2 LQKENI. CDR3 length: 16 amino acids. Trimming removed 4 bases from V and 8 bases from J; junction bases left unmatched: 9. CDR3 loop: CASSQDRGLLEEKLFF. The CDR3 DNA is TGTGCCAGCTCACAGGACAGGGGGCTTCTAGAAGAAAAACTGTTTTTT.

V is TRBV11-2 and J is TRBJ2-1; no firm D call. Trimming took 0 bases from V and 10 from J, leaving 10 bases between them. CDR1 and CDR2 from the germline V gene are SGHAT and FQNNGV. The CDR3 extends over 13 amino acids. CDR3 sequence (DNA): TGTGCCAGCAGCTTAGAAGCAGGCCTCGAGCAGTTCTTC. It translates to CASSLEAGLEQFF.

The rearrangement links TRBV5-5 to TRBJ1-1; D not certain. The V end lost 0 bases, the J end lost 5 bases, and 14 bases lay between the germline ends. Per germline, CDR1 SGHKS and CDR2 YYEKEE (reference sequence). This CDR3 is 15 amino acids long. The chain's CDR3 is CASSLESGGQTEAFF. The CDR3 nucleotides read TGTGCCAGCAGCTTGGAATCGGGAGGGCAAACTGAAGCTTTCTTT. Full variable domain (rest looked up from reference TRBV5-5 and TRBJ1-1): DAGVTQSPTHLIKTRGQQVTLRCSPISGHKSVSWYQQVLGQGPQFIFQYYEKEERGRGNFPDRFSARQFPNYSSELNVNALLLGDSALYLCASSLESGGQTEAFFGQGTRLTVV.

J is TRBJ1-2 and V is TRBV19; D might be TRBD1 (5 bases). CDR1 is LNHDA, CDR2 SQIVND, per germline (reference sequence). Trimming took 7 bases from V and 0 from J, leaving 18 bases between them. This CDR3 has 16 residues. The CDR3 DNA sequence: TGTGCCAGTACCCTCACCGCCCGGGGGGCTAACTATGGCTACACCTTC. As protein: CASTLTARGANYGYTF. Full variable domain (missing parts from reference TRBV19 and TRBJ1-2): DGGITQSPKYLFRKEGQNVTLSCEQNLNHDAMYWYRQDPGQGLRLIYYSQIVNDFQKGDIAEGYSVSREKKESFPLTVTSAQKNPTAFYLCASTLTARGANYGYTFGSGTRLTVV.

This chain connects TRBV6-1 to TRBJ1-1; 8 bases align to TRBD1. Trimming removed 2 bases from V and 1 base from J; junction bases left unmatched: 0. Germline V gene sequence: CDR1 MNHNS, CDR2 SASEGT. This CDR3 has 14 amino acids. The CDR3 spells CASSETGGNTEAFF. DNA of the CDR3: TGTGCCAGCAGTGAAACAGGGGGGAACACTGAAGCTTTCTTT.

The chain has TRBV9 and TRBJ2-3; D call uncertain. This CDR3 has 16 amino acids. Germline V lookup: CDR1 SGDLS, CDR2 YYNGEE. Trimming shortened V by 4 bases and J by 4 bases, and 19 bases separated the two germline ends. CDR3 residues: CASSPRVYPVSDTQYF. The CDR3 DNA sequence: TGTGCCAGCAGCCCCCGGGTCTACCCTGTCTCAGATACGCAGTATTTT.

The chain couples TRBV7-9 to TRBJ2-5, with TRBD2 as a possible D gene (6 bases). Per the germline V gene, CDR1 is SEHNR and CDR2 is FQNEAQ (reference sequence). The ends were cut back, 5 bases at V and 5 bases at J, with 9 bases in the middle. This CDR3 comprises 12 residues. The CDR3 region has the DNA TGTGCCAGCAGCCGGGACTTCGAGACCCAGTACTTC. Protein product: CASSRDFETQYF.

J is TRBJ2-5 and V is TRBV5-1; 11 bases are shared with TRBD1. Germline-derived CDR1 and CDR2 are SGHRS and YFSETQ. The CDR3 contains 15 residues. V shed 4 bases, J shed 5 bases, and the junction held 7 bases outside the gene matches. CDR3 amino acids: CASSTGDRGEETQYF. The CDR3, as DNA: TGCGCCAGCAGCACGGGGGACAGGGGGGAGGAGACCCAGTACTTC.